Each of the 28 T cell receptor beta chains below was sequenced from the same sample in a study of radiotherapy plus CTLA-4 blockade in lung cancer. The method was immunoSEQ multiplex PCR; TCRdb's version includes in-frame clones alone and lacks a portion of them. This table has around 82,000 clones, around nine tenths appearing once. Sequencing was performed on peripheral blood, taken from a patient treated with radiotherapy plus ipilimumab. The receptors were sampled from a human donor with non-small cell lung cancer that progressed on radiotherapy plus ipilimumab.

This clone was detected once. CDR3 in amino acids: CASTPGTARHEQYF. Here the CDR3 DNA reads TGTGCCAGCACCCCCGGGACCGCACGGCACGAGCAGTACTTC. The chain employs TRBV28 and TRBJ2-7; either TRBD1 or TRBD2 may fit D (5 bases each). The germline V gene encodes CDR1 MDHEN and CDR2 SYDVKM. V gave up 7 bases and J gave up 5 bases, with 18 bases separating them. This CDR3 has 14 residues.

The chain carries TRBV7-9 and TRBJ1-1, with D perhaps TRBD1 (6 bases). The CDR3 contains 14 residues. CDR1 is SEHNR, CDR2 FQNEAQ, per germline (reference sequence). V shed 7 bases and J shed 2 bases, with 14 bases lying between them. The chain's CDR3 is CASTPQGSNTEAFF. For the CDR3, the DNA is TGTGCCAGCACGCCACAGGGATCTAACACTGAAGCTTTCTTT.

V usage is TRBV5-6 and J usage is TRBJ1-5; TRBD1 might be the D (5 bases). This CDR3 spans 17 amino acids. V shed 4 bases and J shed 0 bases, with 17 bases lying between them. The germline V gene encodes CDR1 SGHDT and CDR2 YYEEEE. The CDR3 DNA is TGTGCCAGCAGCCTTACCGACAGCTCCTATAGCAATCAGCCCCAGCATTTT. Amino acids: CASSLTDSSYSNQPQHF.

CDR3 DNA sequence: TGTGCCATCAGGGAAGGGGGCGCGGCCAAAAACATTCAGTACTTC. This gives the protein CAIREGGAAKNIQYF. V gene TRBV10-3 combines with J gene TRBJ2-4; 7 bases align to TRBD1. The germline V gene encodes CDR1 ENHRY and CDR2 SYGVKD. With V trimmed by 6 bases and J by 1 base, 6 bases remained unmatched. This CDR3 is built from 15 residues.

This chain uses TRBV25-1 with TRBJ1-1, with 7 bases fitting TRBD1. Germline CDR1 MGHDK, CDR2 SYGVNS. The V gene end was trimmed by 5 bases and the J gene end by 0 bases; junction bases not matched to a gene: 6. The CDR3 has 15 amino acids. Here the CDR3 reads CASSQRGRMNTEAFF. The CDR3 DNA is TGTGCCAGCAGTCAGAGGGGGCGAATGAACACTGAAGCTTTCTTT. Filled out from reference TRBV25-1 and TRBJ1-1, the complete variable domain reads EADIYQTPRYLVIGTGKKITLECSQTMGHDKMYWYQQDPGMELHLIHYSYGVNSTEKGDLSSESTVSRIRTEHFPLTLESARPSHTSQYLCASSQRGRMNTEAFFGQGTRLTVV.

The rearrangement joins TRBV10-3 to TRBJ2-5; 7 bases map to TRBD2. The CDR3 is made up of 11 amino acids. CDR1 is ENHRY and CDR2 is SYGVKD in the germline V gene. The J segment lost 5 bases and the V segment lost 10 bases, leaving 4 bases of the junction unmatched. This chain's CDR3 is CATQGGETQYF. The CDR3 DNA is TGTGCCACTCAGGGAGGGGAGACCCAGTACTTC.

This clone has only one observation. The rearrangement uses TRBV7-2 and TRBJ2-1, with D perhaps matching TRBD2 (5 bases). From germline, CDR1 is SGHTA and CDR2 FQGNSA. CDR3 length: 12 residues. The ends were cut back, 4 bases at V and 5 bases at J, with 6 bases in the middle. The DNA of the CDR3 is TGTGCCAGCAGCTCGGGAAACAATGAGCAGTTCTTC. Amino acids: CASSSGNNEQFF.

The rearrangement links TRBV6-5 to TRBJ2-3; no clear D gene. The CDR3 runs 15 residues. Between the trimmed V and J ends, which lost 2 bases and 1 base, there was a span of 10 bases. The germline CDR1 and CDR2 sequences are MNHEY and SVGAGI. The CDR3, as DNA: TGTGCCAGCAGTTACGCGGACGGACGCACAGATACGCAGTATTTT. Its translation: CASSYADGRTDTQYF.

The J gene is TRBJ2-1, the V gene TRBV19; D is ambiguous. V was cut by 6 bases and J by 2 bases, with 8 bases left in between. The CDR3 is made up of 13 amino acids. Germline CDR1 is LNHDA and CDR2 is SQIVND (reference sequence). The CDR3 loop reads CASRLGPYNEQFF. As DNA, the CDR3 is TGTGCCAGTAGGCTAGGCCCCTACAATGAGCAGTTCTTC.

The J gene is TRBJ2-2, the V gene TRBV7-9, with D possibly called TRBD1 or TRBD2 (5 bases each). CDR1 is SEHNR, CDR2 FQNEAQ, per germline (reference sequence). This CDR3 contains 12 residues. Trimming pared 11 bases from V and 4 bases from J, leaving 11 bases between. This chain's CDR3 is CAQLGGTGELFF. CDR3 nucleotides: TGTGCCCAACTTGGGGGCACCGGGGAGCTGTTTTTT. Looking up the rest from reference TRBV7-9 and TRBJ2-2 gives the full variable domain: DTGVSQNPRHKITKRGQNVTFRCDPISEHNRLYWYRQTLGQGPEFLTYFQNEAQLEKSRLLSDRFSAERPKGSFSTLEIQRTEQGDSAMYLCAQLGGTGELFFGEGSRLTVL.

V gene TRBV2 combines with J gene TRBJ2-3, with D unresolved. CDR3 length equals 11 residues. Trimming shortened V by 4 bases and J by 5 bases, and 4 bases separated the two germline ends. Germline CDR1 reads SNHLY; CDR2 reads FYNNEI. The CDR3 nucleotides are TGTGCCAGCAGTGGCGGAGATACGCAGTATTTT. Residues: CASSGGDTQYF.

This chain joins TRBV18 and TRBJ2-1; 8 nucleotides match TRBD2. V lost 1 base, J lost 9 bases, and 5 bases stayed unmatched. This CDR3 comprises 14 residues. Germline CDR1 KGHSH, CDR2 LQKENI. CDR3 nucleotide sequence: TGTGCCAGCTCACCACAACTAGCGGTCATTGAGCAGTTCTTC. Protein: CASSPQLAVIEQFF.

V gene TRBV12-1 combines with J gene TRBJ2-2; the D call of TRBD2 is as the table states it, not checked on the DNA. TRBV12-1 is described as a pseudogene. This CDR3 has 16 residues. CDR3 sequence reads: CASSSGLAGDTGELFF. CDR3 DNA: TGTGCCAGCAGCTCCGGACTAGCGGGGGACACCGGGGAGCTGTTTTTT.

The gene calls are TRBV29-1 and TRBJ1-2; 9 nucleotides match TRBD1. Trimming took 7 bases from V and 9 from J; bases not matched to a gene: 6. Germline CDR1 is SQVTM and CDR2 is ANQGSEA. This CDR3 is 11 amino acids long. The CDR3 here is CSAHGQGSYTF. The CDR3 DNA follows: TGCAGCGCCCATGGACAGGGGAGCTACACCTTC.

This sequence joins TRBV11-3 and TRBJ2-1, with D unresolved. Germline CDR1 and CDR2: SGHNT and YENEEA. Trimming cost V 1 base and J 4 bases, with 8 bases left between them. CDR3 length: 14 residues. The CDR3 coding sequence is TGTGCCAGCAGCTTAGGCCCGTCTTACAATGAGCAGTTCTTC. This sequence encodes CASSLGPSYNEQFF. The whole variable domain, filled in from reference TRBV11-3 and TRBJ2-1, reads EAGVVQSPRYKIIEKKQPVAFWCNPISGHNTLYWYLQNLGQGPELLIRYENEEAVDDSQLPKDRFSAERLKGVDSTLKIQPAELGDSAVYLCASSLGPSYNEQFFGPGTRLTVL.

V and J are TRBV3-2 and TRBJ1-1; TRBD1, the D gene given by the table, was not confirmed from the DNA. TRBV3-2 is classified as a pseudogene. The CDR3 runs to 9 residues. CDR3: CASIPKAFF. The CDR3 DNA reads as TGTGCCAGCATCCCAAAAGCTTTCTTT.

The chain is built from TRBV6-6 and TRBJ2-2; D may be TRBD1 or TRBD2 (5 bases each). The CDR3 contains 13 residues. CDR1 MNHNY and CDR2 SVGAGI come from the germline V gene (reference sequence). V shed 6 bases and J shed 0 bases, with 5 bases lying between them. In nucleotides, the CDR3 is TGTGCCAGCAGGGGGGCGAACACCGGGGAGCTGTTTTTT. It yields the protein CASRGANTGELFF.

The chain recombines TRBV11-3 with TRBJ2-7; D possibly corresponds to TRBD2 (5 bases). Between the trimmed V and J ends, which lost 0 bases and 4 bases, there was a span of 13 bases. This CDR3 is 15 amino acids long. Germline V gene lookup returns CDR1 SGHNT and CDR2 YENEEA. The CDR3 DNA follows: TGTGCCAGCAGCTTAGACGGCGGGCGGTCATACGAGCAGTACTTC. It is translated as CASSLDGGRSYEQYF.

In this sample, this clone turned up a few times. The chain couples TRBV14 to TRBJ1-2; perhaps TRBD1 as D (5 bases). The CDR3 runs 15 residues. CDR1 and CDR2 (germline): SGHDN, FVKESK. The germline V and J ends were trimmed by 4 bases and 8 bases, with 20 bases remaining between them. Written as DNA, the CDR3 is TGTGCCAGCAGCCGGACACTCGGACCAATGGGGGGCTACACCTTC. Its protein product is CASSRTLGPMGGYTF.

The chain couples TRBV6-6 to TRBJ1-2; possibly TRBD1 for D (5 bases). Germline V lookup: CDR1 MNHNY, CDR2 SVGAGI (reference sequence). The V end was cut by 6 bases, the J end by 0 bases, with 14 bases between. This CDR3 contains 15 residues. For the CDR3, the DNA is TGTGCCAGCAGGACGACACAGGCCGCTAACTATGGCTACACCTTC. It is translated as CASRTTQAANYGYTF.

V is TRBV2 and J is TRBJ2-7; D may be TRBD1 or TRBD2 (6 bases each). Trimming pared 6 bases from V and 0 bases from J, leaving 18 bases between. This CDR3 region has 16 residues. Germline-derived CDR1 and CDR2 are SNHLY and FYNNEI. CDR3 bases: TGTGCCAGCAGAATAGGGGGGTTGCTAATCTCCTACGAGCAGTACTTC. Translation: CASRIGGLLISYEQYF.

The V call is TRBV7-2, the J call TRBJ2-2; TRBD1 is a possible D gene (5 bases). Per germline, CDR1 SGHTA and CDR2 FQGNSA. The CDR3 covers 12 residues. V was cut by 7 bases and J by 6 bases, with 9 bases left in between. The CDR3 nucleotides are TGTGCCAGCACCCAGGGTGCCGGGGAGCTGTTTTTT. Its protein is CASTQGAGELFF. Using reference TRBV7-2 and TRBJ2-2 for the parts outside the CDR3, the full variable domain is GAGVSQSPSNKVTEKGKDVELRCDPISGHTALYWYRQSLGQGLEFLIYFQGNSAPDKSGLPSDRFSAERTGGSVSTLTIQRTQQEDSAVYLCASTQGAGELFFGEGSRLTVL.

The V call is TRBV11-2, the J call TRBJ1-2; a weak D match, TRBD1 (5 bases). The length of the CDR3 is 14 residues. With 5 bases removed from V and 5 bases from J, the gap between germline ends came to 15 bases. Germline V CDR1 and CDR2: SGHAT, FQNNGV. The CDR3 DNA reads as TGTGCCAGCAGCCTGACCGACAGCAAATATGGCTACACCTTC. Amino acid sequence: CASSLTDSKYGYTF.

The V and J genes are TRBV4-3 and TRBJ2-3; 9 nucleotides match TRBD1. Germline trimming cut 0 bases from V and 3 bases from J; bases unmatched to any gene: 4. Germline loops: CDR1 LGHNA, CDR2 YSLEER. The CDR3 extends over 16 amino acids. The CDR3 reads CASSQDRGQGTDTQYF. As DNA, the CDR3 is TGCGCCAGCAGCCAAGATCGGGGACAGGGAACAGATACGCAGTATTTT.

The J gene is TRBJ2-1, the V gene TRBV16; 14 bases line up with TRBD2. The CDR3 has 15 residues. The ends lost 4 bases at V and 9 bases at J; junction bases unmatched: 5. From germline, CDR1 is KGHSY and CDR2 FQNENV. In DNA form, the CDR3 reads TGTGCCAGCAGCCTCCGACTAGCGGGAGGGGGTGAGCAGTTCTTC. This gives the protein CASSLRLAGGGEQFF. Together with reference TRBV16 and TRBJ2-1, the CDR3 gives the full variable domain: GEEVAQTPKHLVRGEGQKAKLYCAPIKGHSYVFWYQQVLKNEFKFLISFQNENVFDETGMPKERFSAKCLPNSPCSLEIQATKLEDSAVYFCASSLRLAGGGEQFFGPGTRLTVL.

The gene calls are TRBV7-9 and TRBJ2-7; the match to TRBD1 covers 7 bases. J gave up 1 base and V 0 bases, and 6 bases lay outside the gene matches. The CDR3 totals 16 residues. Germline V lookup: CDR1 SEHNR, CDR2 FQNEAQ (reference sequence). CDR3 sequence: CASSLAKRQGSYEQYF. The CDR3 bases are TGTGCCAGCAGCTTAGCAAAGAGACAGGGATCCTACGAGCAGTACTTC.

J is TRBJ1-2 and V is TRBV19; TRBD1 is a possible D gene (5 bases). The length of the CDR3 is 13 residues. Trimming cost V 9 bases and J 3 bases, with 14 bases left between them. CDR1 and CDR2 from the germline V gene are LNHDA and SQIVND (reference sequence). The CDR3 sequence: CASQETEDYGYTF. DNA of the CDR3: TGTGCCAGCCAGGAGACAGAAGACTATGGCTACACCTTC.

This chain links TRBV10-3 with TRBJ1-6, with unresolved D. Germline V gene lookup returns CDR1 ENHRY and CDR2 SYGVKD. This CDR3 spans 13 amino acids. V gave up 11 bases and J gave up 5 bases, with 13 bases separating them. DNA for the CDR3: TGTGCCGCCCGCTCGGACGATAATTCACCCCTCCACTTT. This sequence encodes CAARSDDNSPLHF.